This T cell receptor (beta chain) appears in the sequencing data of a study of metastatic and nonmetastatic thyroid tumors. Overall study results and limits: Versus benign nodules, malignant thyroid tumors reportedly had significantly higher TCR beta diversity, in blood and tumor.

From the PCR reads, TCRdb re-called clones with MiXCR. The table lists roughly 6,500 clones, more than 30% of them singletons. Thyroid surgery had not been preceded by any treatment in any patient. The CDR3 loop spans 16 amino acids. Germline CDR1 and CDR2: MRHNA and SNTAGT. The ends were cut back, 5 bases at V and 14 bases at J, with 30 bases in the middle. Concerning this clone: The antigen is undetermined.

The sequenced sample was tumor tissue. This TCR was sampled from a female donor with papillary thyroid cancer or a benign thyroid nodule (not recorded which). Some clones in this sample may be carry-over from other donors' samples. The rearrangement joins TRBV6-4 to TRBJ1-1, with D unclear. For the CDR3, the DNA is TGTGCCAGCAGTTACCCCCACGGGGTAGGTGGCACTGAAGAGTTCTTT. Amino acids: CASSYPHGVGGTEEFF.